The 13 T cell receptor beta chains listed next were all sequenced from one sample in a study of cytomegalovirus exposure and HLA in healthy donors. Sequencing was performed with immunoSEQ multiplex PCR; in TCRdb, only in-frame clones are kept and a portion is missing. The sample has about 150,000 clones; about 86% are singletons. What was sequenced was PBMCs. The source of these receptors is a human donor in good health.

This rearrangement joins TRBV25-1 to TRBJ2-2, with 11 bases that match TRBD1. The CDR3 has 16 residues. Germline CDR1 MGHDK, CDR2 SYGVNS. V shed 3 bases and J 4 bases; nucleotides not matched to a gene: 4. This CDR3 reads CASSDSGTGGTGELFF. The CDR3 DNA reads as TGTGCCAGCAGTGATTCCGGGACAGGGGGCACCGGGGAGCTGTTTTTT.

V and J are TRBV27 and TRBJ1-2, with D possibly being TRBD1 (6 bases). The ends were cut back, 2 bases at V and 0 bases at J, with 19 bases in the middle. CDR1 is MNHEY and CDR2 is SMNVEV in the germline V gene (reference sequence). The CDR3 totals 18 residues. The CDR3 loop is CASSLTPPTGITNYGYTF. CDR3 sequence (DNA): TGTGCCAGCAGTTTAACCCCCCCTACAGGGATCACTAACTATGGCTACACCTTC.

The V call is TRBV18, the J call TRBJ1-1; 7 bases match TRBD1. Germline CDR1 reads KGHSH; CDR2 reads LQKENI. CDR3 size: 14 residues. J gave up 6 bases and V 2 bases, and 6 bases lay outside the gene matches. CDR3 protein: CASSPGTVAAEAFF. CDR3 nucleotide sequence: TGTGCCAGCTCACCAGGGACAGTGGCCGCTGAAGCTTTCTTT.

The V call is TRBV9, the J call TRBJ2-2, with D possibly TRBD1 on 6 matching bases. Germline V gene sequence: CDR1 SGDLS, CDR2 YYNGEE. The V and J ends lost 3 bases and 4 bases respectively, with 22 bases between them. The length of the CDR3 is 18 residues. The CDR3 sequence: CASSDGGQSNTGTGELFF. The CDR3 coding sequence is TGTGCCAGCAGCGACGGAGGACAGTCTAACACGGGCACCGGGGAGCTGTTTTTT.

The chain recombines TRBV6-6 with TRBJ2-7; 7 positions match TRBD1. The CDR3 has 16 amino acids. CDR1 and CDR2 from the germline V gene are MNHNY and SVGAGI (reference sequence). Germline trimming cut 6 bases from V and 7 bases from J; bases unmatched to any gene: 18. CDR3 residues: CASSLLPGTVATEQYF. The CDR3 nucleotides are TGTGCCAGCAGCCTTTTACCAGGGACAGTAGCTACAGAGCAGTACTTC.

This clone occurred a few times. J is TRBJ1-2 and V is TRBV6-1; possible D gene TRBD1, 6 bases. V dropped 4 bases and J dropped 4 bases, with 7 bases sitting between them. Germline CDR1 is MNHNS and CDR2 is SASEGT. The CDR3 is made up of 12 amino acids. CDR3 amino acids: CASSADSYGYTF. CDR3 coding DNA: TGTGCCAGCAGTGCGGACAGCTATGGCTACACCTTC.

V gene TRBV4-1 combines with J gene TRBJ1-3; no definite D call. The germline CDR1 and CDR2 sequences are MGHRA and YSYEKL. This CDR3 spans 16 amino acids. The germline V and J ends were trimmed by 2 bases and 1 base, with 12 bases remaining between them. CDR3 nucleotide sequence: TGCGCCAGCAGCCAACAATCACTGGTATCTGGAAACACCATATATTTT. It specifies CASSQQSLVSGNTIYF.

The chain uses TRBV9 and TRBJ1-1, with D perhaps TRBD1 (5 bases). Trimming removed 0 bases from V and 5 bases from J, with 17 bases in between. Germline loops: CDR1 SGDLS, CDR2 YYNGEE. This CDR3 contains 16 residues. The CDR3: CASSVVETVHRTEAFF. The CDR3 DNA reads as TGTGCCAGCAGCGTAGTGGAGACAGTCCATCGGACTGAAGCTTTCTTT.

This chain connects TRBV5-1 to TRBJ2-5; 12 bases map to TRBD2. The V segment lost 4 bases and the J segment 2 bases; nucleotides outside the gene matches: 3. CDR3 size: 15 residues. Germline CDR1 and CDR2: SGHRS and YFSETQ. The CDR3 nucleotides read TGCGCCAGCAGCCGGACTAGCGGGATGCAAGAGACCCAGTACTTC. It codes for CASSRTSGMQETQYF.

As concerns this clone: The junction departs from the called germline gene at one end, perhaps through a read error. V gene TRBV7-2 combines with J gene TRBJ2-3, with D tentatively TRBD2 (6 bases). This CDR3 comprises 14 residues. Looked up from germline, CDR1 is SGHTA and CDR2 is FQGNSA. CDR3 bases: TGTGCCAGCAGCTTGGGGAACTTCGGAGCGGGTCGGAATTTT. Protein sequence: CASSLGNFGAGRNF.

V is TRBV7-9 and J is TRBJ2-7; 7 bases line up with TRBD1. The junction had 16 bases not matched to a gene; V was cut back by 5 bases and J by 6 bases. The germline gives CDR1 SEHNR, CDR2 FQNEAQ (reference sequence). CDR3 length: 16 amino acids. This CDR3 is CASSGYSGTGEGEQYF. CDR3 sequence (DNA): TGTGCCAGCAGCGGTTATTCGGGAACAGGGGAAGGCGAGCAGTACTTC.

V is TRBV2 and J is TRBJ2-1, with 10 bases matching TRBD2. V lost 6 bases to trimming and J lost 5 bases; unmatched junction nucleotides: 10. The CDR3 length is 16 residues. Germline V gene sequence: CDR1 SNHLY, CDR2 FYNNEI. CDR3 amino acids: CASSVGGLADNNEQFF. CDR3 DNA: TGTGCCAGCAGCGTCGGCGGACTAGCGGACAACAATGAGCAGTTCTTC.

This clone appeared a few times. The chain has TRBV7-2 and TRBJ2-3; D is uncertain. CDR3 length: 13 residues. The ends were cut back, 5 bases at V and 4 bases at J, with 10 bases in the middle. Germline CDR1 and CDR2: SGHTA and FQGNSA. CDR3 loop: CASSPISSDTQYF. The DNA for the CDR3 is TGTGCCAGCAGCCCGATTAGCTCAGATACGCAGTATTTT.